The clone carrying this TCR beta chain was seen a single time. Its antigen is as yet unknown. TCRdb's copy holds only in-frame clones and misses some; the assay was immunoSEQ multiplex PCR. The sample holds 600,000 to 750,000 clones; 72% are singletons and the top ten take about 1.8%. The data are from a study of shared clonotypes between healthy human individuals. Study-wide results and caveats: Despite large depth, rarefaction showed incomplete sorted-subset sequencing.

Among the donors, all were Caucasian adults who lived in Nashville, Tennessee. Sequencing was carried out using memory CD4+ T cells sorted from blood. Subset noted: CD45RA-negative fraction. This TCR was sampled from a woman between 25 and 40 years old in good health.

CDR3 bases: TGTGCCAGCTCACCAATGGGACAGAAGAACACCGGGGAGCTGTTTTTT. Its translation is CASSPMGQKNTGELFF. V is TRBV18 and J is TRBJ2-2; 7 bases line up with TRBD1. The CDR3 is 16 residues long. CDR1 is KGHSH, CDR2 LQKENI, per germline. J was trimmed by 1 base and V by 2 bases; bases with no gene match: 4. The variable domain in full, with the rest retrieved from reference TRBV18 and TRBJ2-2, is NAGVMQNPRHLVRRRGQEARLRCSPMKGHSHVYWYRQLPEEGLKFMVYLQKENIIDESGMPKERFSAEFPKEGPSILRIQQVVRGDSAAYFCASSPMGQKNTGELFFGEGSRLTVL.